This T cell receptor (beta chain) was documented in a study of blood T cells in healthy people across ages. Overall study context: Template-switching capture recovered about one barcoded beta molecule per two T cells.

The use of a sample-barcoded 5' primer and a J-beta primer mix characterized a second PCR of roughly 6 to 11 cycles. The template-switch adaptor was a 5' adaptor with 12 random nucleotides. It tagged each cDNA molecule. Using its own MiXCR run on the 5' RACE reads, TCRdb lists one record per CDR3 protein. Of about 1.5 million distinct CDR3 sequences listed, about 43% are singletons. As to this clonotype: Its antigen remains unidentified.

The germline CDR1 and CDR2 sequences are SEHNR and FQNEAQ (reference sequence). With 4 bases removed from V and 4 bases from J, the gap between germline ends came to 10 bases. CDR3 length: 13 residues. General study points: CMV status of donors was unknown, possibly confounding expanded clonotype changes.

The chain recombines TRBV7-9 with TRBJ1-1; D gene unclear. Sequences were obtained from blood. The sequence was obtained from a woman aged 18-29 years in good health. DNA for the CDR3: TGTGCCAGCAGCTCCGTCCCGGGCACTGAAGCTTTCTTT. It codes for CASSSVPGTEAFF.